The source of this TCR beta chain is a study of cytomegalovirus exposure and HLA in healthy donors. The PCR made use of 60 Vbeta and 13 Jbeta primers. Original handling: An analysis performed later counted around 80 million unique TCR beta chains (approximately 12 million of them shared). TCRdb keeps only in-frame clones here, not all; method: immunoSEQ multiplex PCR. V, J and clone size are taken as reported in that table, and D and trimming were inferred from the DNA itself. The profile shows about 250,000 clones, around 65% of them singletons. The germline CDR1 and CDR2 sequences are SGHRS and YFSETQ. Deletions cut 0 bases from V and 4 bases from J, with 14 bases between. CDR3 length: 15 residues. Regarding the study as a whole: Most TCR sequences were uncommon, yet certain public TCRs appeared in many donors.

With respect to this clone: Its antigen is not known.

The chain links TRBV5-1 to TRBJ2-7; possible D gene TRBD1, 7 bases. Sequenced material: PBMCs. This TCR was recovered from a female donor in good health and CMV-seronegative. The CDR3 sequence is CASSLGGAGGYEQYF. CDR3 nucleotide sequence: TGCGCCAGCAGCTTGGGGGGGGCAGGGGGTTACGAGCAGTACTTC.